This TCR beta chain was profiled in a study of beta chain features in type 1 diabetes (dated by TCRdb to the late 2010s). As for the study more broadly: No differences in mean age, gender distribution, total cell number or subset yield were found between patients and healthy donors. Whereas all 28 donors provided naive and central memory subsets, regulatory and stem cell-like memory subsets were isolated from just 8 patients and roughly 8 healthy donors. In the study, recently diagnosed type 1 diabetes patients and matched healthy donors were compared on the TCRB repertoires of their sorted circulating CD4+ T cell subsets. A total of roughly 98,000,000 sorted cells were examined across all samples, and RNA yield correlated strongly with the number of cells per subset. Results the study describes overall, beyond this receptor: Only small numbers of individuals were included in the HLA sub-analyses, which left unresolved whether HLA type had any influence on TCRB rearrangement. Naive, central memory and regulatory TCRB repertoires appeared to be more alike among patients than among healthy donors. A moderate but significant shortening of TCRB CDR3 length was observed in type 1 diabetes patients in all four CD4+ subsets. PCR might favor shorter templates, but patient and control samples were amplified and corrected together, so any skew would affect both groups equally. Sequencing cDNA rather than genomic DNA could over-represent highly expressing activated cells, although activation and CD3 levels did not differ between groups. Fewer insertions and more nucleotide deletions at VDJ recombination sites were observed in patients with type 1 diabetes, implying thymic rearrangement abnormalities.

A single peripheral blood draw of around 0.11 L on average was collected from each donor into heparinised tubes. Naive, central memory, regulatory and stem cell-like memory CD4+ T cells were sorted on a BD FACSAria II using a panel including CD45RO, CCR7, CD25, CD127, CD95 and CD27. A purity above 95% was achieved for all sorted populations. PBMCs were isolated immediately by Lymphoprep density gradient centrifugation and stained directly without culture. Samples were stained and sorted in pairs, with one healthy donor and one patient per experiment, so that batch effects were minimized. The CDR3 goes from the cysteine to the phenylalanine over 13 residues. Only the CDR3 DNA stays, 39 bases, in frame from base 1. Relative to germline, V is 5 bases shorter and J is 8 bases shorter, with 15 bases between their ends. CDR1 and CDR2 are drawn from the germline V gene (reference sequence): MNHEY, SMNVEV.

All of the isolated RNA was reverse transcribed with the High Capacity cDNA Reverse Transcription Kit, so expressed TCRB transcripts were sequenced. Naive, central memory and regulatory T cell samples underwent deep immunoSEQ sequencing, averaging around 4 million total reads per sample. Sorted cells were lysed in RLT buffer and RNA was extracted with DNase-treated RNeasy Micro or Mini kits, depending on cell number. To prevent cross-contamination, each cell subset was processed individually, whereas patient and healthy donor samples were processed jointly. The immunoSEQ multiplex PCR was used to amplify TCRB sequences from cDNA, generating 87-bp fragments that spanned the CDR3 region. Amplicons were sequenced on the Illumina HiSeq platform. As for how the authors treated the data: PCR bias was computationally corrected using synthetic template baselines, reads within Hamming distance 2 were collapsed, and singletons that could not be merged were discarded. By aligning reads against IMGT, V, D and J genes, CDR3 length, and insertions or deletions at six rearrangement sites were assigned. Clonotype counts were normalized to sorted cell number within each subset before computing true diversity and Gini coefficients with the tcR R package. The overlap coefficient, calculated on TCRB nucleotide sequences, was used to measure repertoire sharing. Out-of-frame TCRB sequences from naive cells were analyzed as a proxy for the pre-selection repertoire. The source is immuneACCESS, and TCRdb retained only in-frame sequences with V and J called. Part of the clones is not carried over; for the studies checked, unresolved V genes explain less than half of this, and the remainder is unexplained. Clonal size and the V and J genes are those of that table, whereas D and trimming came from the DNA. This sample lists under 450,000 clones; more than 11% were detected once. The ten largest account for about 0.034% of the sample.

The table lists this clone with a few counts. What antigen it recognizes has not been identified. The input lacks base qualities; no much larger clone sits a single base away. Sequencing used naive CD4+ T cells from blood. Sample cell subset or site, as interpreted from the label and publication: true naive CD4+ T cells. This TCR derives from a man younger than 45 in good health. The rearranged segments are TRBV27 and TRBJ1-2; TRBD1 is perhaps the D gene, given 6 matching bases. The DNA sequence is TGTGCCAGCAGTCAACAGGGATCCCGGGGCTACACCTTC. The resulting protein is CASSQQGSRGYTF.